This TCR beta chain appears in the sequencing data of a study of cytomegalovirus exposure and HLA in healthy donors. Study-level findings and limits: In an earlier analysis, about 87% or about 30%: the productive usage of most TCR beta V segments.

A remark on this clone: The antigen remains unidentified.

This CDR3 contains 17 residues. Germline V gene lookup returns CDR1 SGHAT and CDR2 FQNNGV. The J segment lost 4 bases and the V segment lost 1 base, leaving 10 bases of the junction unmatched. In the PCR, 60 Vbeta and 13 Jbeta primers were used. Data came from immunoSEQ multiplex PCR; TCRdb stores just in-frame clones and leaves some out. Here the sample spans some 130,000 clones, over 60% being singletons. The clonotype originates from a woman aged 25 to 39 in good health and CMV-seropositive. The sample consisted of PBMCs. V gene TRBV11-2 combines with J gene TRBJ2-1, with 7 positions matching TRBD2. CDR3 bases: TGTGCCAGCAGCTTAGTGTGGGCTAGCGGAGGATACAATGAGCAGTTCTTC. It translates to CASSLVWASGGYNEQFF.